The 10 T cell receptor beta chains reported below all come from one sample, sequenced in a study of T cells after yellow fever vaccination. MiXCR, run by TCRdb on the 5' RACE reads, gives a single entry per CDR3 protein. In the table there are tens of thousands of distinct CDR3 sequences, less than 4% of which are singletons. The sequencing used PBMCs, either bulk or a sorted T-cell subset (CD4+, CD8+, memory, or dextramer-sorted; not recorded which), collected approximately 47 days after the first yellow fever vaccination. These receptors all come from a man aged 18 to 29 who received the YFV17D yellow fever vaccine.

This clonotype has a handful of counts. A much larger clone is a single base away; this may be a read error. The gene calls are TRBV9 and TRBJ2-7; D uncertain. CDR1 SGDLS and CDR2 YYNGEE come from the germline V gene. The V end was cut by 0 bases, the J end by 4 bases, with 11 bases between. The CDR3 has 14 residues. The CDR3 reads CASSVGLGIYEQYF. CDR3 nucleotide sequence: TGTGCCAGCAGCGTAGGGTTAGGGATTTACGAGCAGTACTTC.

This clonotype was seen ten or more times. V gene TRBV6-5 combines with J gene TRBJ1-1, with TRBD1 matching 7 bases. In germline, CDR1 is MNHEY, CDR2 SVGAGI. The ends lost 7 bases at V and 1 base at J; junction bases unmatched: 9. The CDR3 runs 15 residues. The CDR3 DNA follows: TGTGCCAGCACCAAAGGGAGGGGGCAGAACACTGAAGCTTTCTTT. This sequence encodes CASTKGRGQNTEAFF.

Many counts were recorded for this clonotype. The chain recombines TRBV28 with TRBJ2-1, with 8 bases lining up with TRBD2. This CDR3 is 17 amino acids long. J lost 2 bases, V lost 7 bases, and 13 bases had no gene match. From germline, CDR1 is MDHEN and CDR2 SYDVKM. Written as DNA, the CDR3 is TGTGCCAGCAACCAAGCGGGGGCGGGTAAAGCCTACAATGAGCAGTTCTTC. Translation gives CASNQAGAGKAYNEQFF.

The sample holds many counts of this clonotype. The J gene is TRBJ2-2, the V gene TRBV25-1, with a possible D match to TRBD2 (6 bases). Per germline, CDR1 MGHDK and CDR2 SYGVNS. V was shortened by 6 bases and J by 1 base, with 9 bases between the two germline ends. This CDR3 has 14 residues. The DNA of the CDR3 is TGTGCCAGCAGATCAGCGGGGAACACCGGGGAGCTGTTTTTT. Residues: CASRSAGNTGELFF.

This clonotype was counted ten times or more. This sequence joins TRBV4-3 and TRBJ2-1; the D is unclear. The germline gives CDR1 LGHNA, CDR2 YSLEER. V was cut by 0 bases and J by 8 bases, with 8 bases left in between. The CDR3 totals 13 residues. The CDR3 reads CASSQDLGDEQFF. CDR3 nucleotides: TGCGCCAGCAGCCAAGATCTGGGTGATGAGCAGTTCTTC.

This clonotype is medium-sized by share. The V and J genes are TRBV7-2 and TRBJ1-1; D remains unclear. Trimming cost V 5 bases and J 0 bases, with 7 bases left between them. The CDR3 is made up of 13 amino acids. CDR1 is SGHTA and CDR2 is FQGNSA in the germline V gene. In DNA, the CDR3 is TGTGCCAGCAGCCTAGTAGTGAACACTGAAGCTTTCTTT. This codes for CASSLVVNTEAFF.

Points on this clonotype: This could be a read error, since a much larger clone is one nucleotide away. The J gene is TRBJ1-2, the V gene TRBV3-1; 10 bases fit TRBD1. The CDR3 extends over 17 amino acids. The V gene's germline CDR1 is LGHDT and CDR2 YNNKEL (reference sequence). The CDR3 nucleotides are TGTGCCTGCAGTACCGATCCGGTGGGACAGGGGACCTATGGCTACACCTTC. Amino acids: CACSTDPVGQGTYGYTF.

This clonotype occurred many times. Germline is not matched at one junction end, which may reflect a read error. V usage is TRBV3-1 and J usage is TRBJ2-7, with D hard to call. CDR3 size: 11 residues. Germline V gene lookup returns CDR1 LGHDT and CDR2 YNNKEL (reference sequence). CDR3 DNA sequence: TGTGCCAGCAGCCAAGGACCTTTCAGGCACTTC. As protein: CASSQGPFRHF.

This clonotype has ten or more counts. The chain combines TRBV28 with TRBJ1-2; D is ambiguous. V was trimmed by 2 bases and J by 7 bases, leaving 11 bases between them. The CDR3 covers 13 residues. Germline-derived CDR1 and CDR2 are MDHEN and SYDVKM. DNA for the CDR3: TGTGCCAGCAGTTTAGGGCCGTTGGGTGGCTACACCTTC. Encoded protein: CASSLGPLGGYTF.

This clonotype was picked up many times. The chain recombines TRBV2 with TRBJ1-6; possible D gene TRBD1, 5 bases. V was pared by 3 bases and J by 7 bases, with 10 bases between. Germline V gives CDR1 SNHLY, CDR2 FYNNEI. The CDR3 is 14 residues long. CDR3 amino acids: CASSDEGRNSPLHF. The CDR3 region has the DNA TGTGCCAGCAGTGATGAGGGGCGGAATTCACCCCTCCACTTT. Together with reference TRBV2 and TRBJ1-6, the CDR3 gives the full variable domain: EPEVTQTPSHQVTQMGQEVILRCVPISNHLYFYWYRQILGQKVEFLVSFYNNEISEKSEIFDDQFSVERPDGSNFTLKIRSTKLEDSAMYFCASSDEGRNSPLHFGNGTRLTVT.